This T cell receptor (beta chain) was obtained from a study of CD8 T cells in Susac syndrome. Treatment-naive patients with stable or active relapsing-remitting disease were the multiple sclerosis controls. The RNA, about 0.5 to 1 ug, was put through reverse transcription using random hexamers. By means of immunoSEQ multiplex PCR, TCR beta CDR3 spanning 54 Vbeta and 13 Jbeta underwent amplification. Each CDR3 protein is one row after TCRdb ran MiXCR on the immunoSEQ multiplex PCR reads. The table has approximately 300,000 distinct CDR3 sequences, almost 85% seen once. The trim removed 4 bases at V and 2 bases at J, leaving 8 bases unmatched. Germline assignment: CDR1 SGDLS and CDR2 YYNGEE. The CDR3 is 15 amino acids.

The genes are TRBV9 and TRBJ2-7; 8 nucleotides match TRBD2. Sequencing used CD8+ T cells from PBMCs. The receptor was isolated from a human donor with multiple sclerosis. CDR3 nucleotides: TGTGCCAGCAGCTCCGGGGGGGAGTCGACCTACGAGCAGTACTTC. Translation: CASSSGGESTYEQYF.